This T cell receptor beta chain was profiled in a study of T cell repertoires in cytomegalovirus infection. This clonotype has at least ten counts. As yet, its antigen is unknown. Study-level results: HLA-C-restricted, CMV-specific TCR beta clonotypes were dominant ex vivo.

The CDR3 consists of 13 residues. J was trimmed by 8 bases and V by 5 bases; bases with no gene match: 8. Per germline, CDR1 SGHVS and CDR2 FQNEAQ. TCRdb redid the calling of the reads with MiXCR, one entry per CDR3 protein. The profile shows more than 200,000 distinct CDR3 sequences, 9.1% of them singletons. J is TRBJ1-1 and V is TRBV7-8, with TRBD1 matching 7 bases. Sequences were obtained from PBMCs. The clonotype was recovered from a human donor in good health (CMV status not recorded). Some clones in this sample may be carry-over from other donors' samples. CDR3 region: CASSTRQGVEAFF. For the CDR3, the DNA is TGTGCCAGCAGCACAAGACAGGGTGTCGAAGCTTTCTTT.